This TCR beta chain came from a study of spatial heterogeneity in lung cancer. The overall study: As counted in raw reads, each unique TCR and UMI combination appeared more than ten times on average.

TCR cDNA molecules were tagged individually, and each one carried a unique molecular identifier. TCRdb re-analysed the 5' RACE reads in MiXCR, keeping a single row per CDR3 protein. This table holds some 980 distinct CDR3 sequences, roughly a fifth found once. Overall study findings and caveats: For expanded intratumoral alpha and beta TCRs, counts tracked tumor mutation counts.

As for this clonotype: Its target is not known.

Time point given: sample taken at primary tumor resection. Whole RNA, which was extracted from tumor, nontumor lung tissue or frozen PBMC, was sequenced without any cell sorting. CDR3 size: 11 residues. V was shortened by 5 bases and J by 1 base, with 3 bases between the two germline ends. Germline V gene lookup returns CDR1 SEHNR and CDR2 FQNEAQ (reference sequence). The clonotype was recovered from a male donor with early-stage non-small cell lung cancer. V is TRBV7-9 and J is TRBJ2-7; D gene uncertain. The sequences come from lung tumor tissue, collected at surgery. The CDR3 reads CASSPSYEQYF. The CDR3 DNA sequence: TGTGCCAGCAGCCCTTCCTACGAGCAGTACTTC. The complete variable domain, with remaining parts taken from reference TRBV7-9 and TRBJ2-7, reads DTGVSQNPRHKITKRGQNVTFRCDPISEHNRLYWYRQTLGQGPEFLTYFQNEAQLEKSRLLSDRFSAERPKGSFSTLEIQRTEQGDSAMYLCASSPSYEQYFGPGTRLTVT.